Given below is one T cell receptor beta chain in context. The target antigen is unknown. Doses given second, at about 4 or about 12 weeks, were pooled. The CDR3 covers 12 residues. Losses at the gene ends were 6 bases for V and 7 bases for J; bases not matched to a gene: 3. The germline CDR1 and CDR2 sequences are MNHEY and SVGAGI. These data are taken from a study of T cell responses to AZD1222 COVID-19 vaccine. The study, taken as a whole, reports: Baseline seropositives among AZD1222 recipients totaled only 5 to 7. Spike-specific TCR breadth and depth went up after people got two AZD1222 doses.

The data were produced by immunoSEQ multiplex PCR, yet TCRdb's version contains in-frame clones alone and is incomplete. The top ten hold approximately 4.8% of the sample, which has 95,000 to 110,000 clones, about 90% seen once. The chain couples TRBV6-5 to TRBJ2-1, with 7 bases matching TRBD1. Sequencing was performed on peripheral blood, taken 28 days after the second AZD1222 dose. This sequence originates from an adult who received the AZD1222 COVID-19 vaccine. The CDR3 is CASSRDSNEQFF. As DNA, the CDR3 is TGTGCCAGCAGCCGGGACAGTAATGAGCAGTTCTTC.